A selection of T cell receptor beta chains follows, all from one sample in a study of OX40 agonist ivuxolimab in advanced cancers. Sequencing used immunoSEQ multiplex PCR; TCRdb keeps in-frame clones, though not all of them. Seen here are about 100,000 clones, around 93% observed once, and the top ten hold around 0.58%. The specimen comprised CD4+ or CD8+ T cells sorted from blood, sampled in a trial of the OX40 agonist ivuxolimab. The receptors shown here come from an adult with an advanced solid tumor such as melanoma, head and neck, liver or kidney cancer. CDR3s include the opening cysteine and the closing phenylalanine or tryptophan. A D gene is named only where the DNA matches it firmly. Some rows have no size entry. The others give once, few or many, or a class for an expanded clone.

TRBV15	NA	TRBJ2-5	NA	TGTGCCACCAGCATCAGATTCCAAGAGACCCAGTACTTC	CATSIRFQETQYF
TRBV28	NA	TRBJ1-4	NA	TGTGCCAGCAGGGACACAACCTCTAATGAAAAACTGTTTTTT	CASRDTTSNEKLFF
TRBV4-2	NA	TRBJ2-7	NA	TGTGCCAGCAGCCAAGCCGAGATCTACGAGCAGTACTTC	CASSQAEIYEQYF
TRBV27	TRBD1	TRBJ2-2	NA	TGTGCCAGCAGTCTCAGGACAGGCGACACCGGGGAGCTGTTTTTT	CASSLRTGDTGELFF
TRBV29-1	NA	TRBJ2-5	NA	TGCAGCGTTGAGAAAGTCAACGGCGAGACCCAGTACTTC	CSVEKVNGETQYF
TRBV6-6	NA	TRBJ2-7	NA	TGTGCCAGCAGTTACCTAACCCCCATGAGCGAGCAGTACTTC	CASSYLTPMSEQYF
TRBV18	TRBD1	TRBJ2-2	once	TGTGCCAGCTCATCGAGACAGGGATTCGGCACCGGGGAGCTGTTTTTT	CASSSRQGFGTGELFF
TRBV2	TRBD2	TRBJ2-2	NA	TGTGCCAGCAGTGACTGGTCGCTAGCGGGAGTGGCCGGGGAGCTGTTTTTT	CASSDWSLAGVAGELFF
TRBV9	NA	TRBJ2-2	NA	TGTGCCAGCAGCGTTGGGTACTTCGGGGAGCTGTTTTTT	CASSVGYFGELFF
TRBV5-1	NA	TRBJ2-7	NA	TGCGCCAGCAGCCAGGCGGGAAAATCTTACGAGCAGTACTTC	CASSQAGKSYEQYF
TRBV19	TRBD1	TRBJ2-1	NA	TGTGCCAGTAGTATTAAGACAGGGGGCGCGTACAATGAGCAGTTCTTC	CASSIKTGGAYNEQFF
TRBV5-8	NA	TRBJ1-3	NA	TGTGCCAGCAGCTGGGCCGCCTTCTCTGGAAACACCATATATTTT	CASSWAAFSGNTIYF
TRBV19	NA	TRBJ2-2	NA	TGTGCCAGTAGTATCCCCCGGGGCGGCGGGGAGCTGTTTTTT	CASSIPRGGGELFF
TRBV10-3	NA	TRBJ2-7	NA	TGTGCCATCAGTGAGAGTTTAGCGGTTACCTACGAGCAGTACTTC	CAISESLAVTYEQYF
TRBV6-5	NA	TRBJ2-3	NA	TGTGCCAGCAGGGGGCCGCTTAGCACAGATACGCAGTATTTT	CASRGPLSTDTQYF
TRBV7-9	TRBD1	TRBJ2-7	NA	TGTGCCAGCAGCTCCTCGGACAGGGGCTACGAGCAGTACTTC	CASSSSDRGYEQYF
TRBV7-9	NA	TRBJ2-5	few	TGTGCCAGCGGCCGCGGAGAAAGACAAGAGACCCAGTACTTC	CASGRGERQETQYF
TRBV27	TRBD2	TRBJ2-2	NA	TGTGCCACATTCACCCCGGGAGGCACCGGGGAGCTGTTTTTT	CATFTPGGTGELFF
TRBV7-2	TRBD1	TRBJ2-7	NA	TGTGCCAGCAGCTCGGGGACAGCATTCTCCTACGAGCAGTACTTC	CASSSGTAFSYEQYF
TRBV5-1	TRBD1	TRBJ1-4	NA	TGCGCCAGCAGCCAAAGCGGACAGGGGGCAAGTGAAAAACTGTTTTTT	CASSQSGQGASEKLFF
TRBV4-2	NA	TRBJ1-4	NA	TGTGCCAGCAGCCAAGATCGTCCAGGGGTTAGGGGATTTGCAACTAATGAAAAACTGTTTTTT	CASSQDRPGVRGFATNEKLFF
TRBV19	TRBD2	TRBJ2-3	NA	TGTGCCAGTAGTATAGATCCCTTCGGACTAGCGGGAGGTTTACTAGATACGCAGTATTTT	CASSIDPFGLAGGLLDTQYF
TRBV27	NA	TRBJ1-1	NA	TGTGCCAGCAAGGCACCCCGGGCGCCCGCCACTGAAGCTTTCTTT	CASKAPRAPATEAFF
TRBV5-1	NA	TRBJ1-2	NA	TGCGCCAGCAGCTTCGGCAGGATAGACTATGGCTACACCTTC	CASSFGRIDYGYTF
TRBV9	NA	TRBJ1-4	NA	TGTGCCAGCAGCGTAGGTCCGGGAACAACTAATGAAAAACTGTTTTTT	CASSVGPGTTNEKLFF
TRBV5-1	TRBD2	TRBJ2-3	NA	TGCGCCAGCAGCCCCCGGGGGGGCCCAGATACGCAGTATTTT	CASSPRGGPDTQYF
TRBV7-3	NA	TRBJ2-1	NA	TGTGCCAGCAGCTTAAGTCGGGACAATGAGCAGTTCTTC	CASSLSRDNEQFF
TRBV5-1	TRBD1	TRBJ2-7	NA	TGCGCCAGCAGCTCTCTGGACAGGGCCTACGAGCAGTACTTC	CASSSLDRAYEQYF
TRBV28	NA	TRBJ1-5	NA	TGTGCCAGCAGTAAATGGGTGGACAATCAGCCCCAGCATTTT	CASSKWVDNQPQHF
TRBV7-9	TRBD1	TRBJ2-5	NA	TGTGCCAGCACCGAGATAGGACAGGACCAAGAGACCCAGTACTTC	CASTEIGQDQETQYF
TRBV7-2	NA	TRBJ2-5	NA	TGTGCCAGCAGCAAAGGGGGATTCCAAGAGACCCAGTACTTC	CASSKGGFQETQYF
TRBV27	NA	TRBJ2-1	NA	TGTGCCAGCAGTCCCCCCCCGGAGCAGTTCTTC	CASSPPPEQFF
TRBV19	TRBD2	TRBJ2-3	once	TGTGCCAGTAGGAGGACTAGCGGGAGAAGAATAGATACGCAGTATTTT	CASRRTSGRRIDTQYF
TRBV10-3	NA	TRBJ2-1	NA	TGTGCCATCAGTGAAAGGGGGAATGAGCAGTTCTTC	CAISERGNEQFF
TRBV6-6	NA	TRBJ1-4	NA	TGTGCCAGCAGTTATACTGGGGGCCCAACTAATGAAAAACTGTTTTTT	CASSYTGGPTNEKLFF
TRBV5-1	NA	TRBJ2-7	NA	TGCGCCAGCAGCCCAGGGTTCGCCTACGAGCAGTACTTC	CASSPGFAYEQYF